This T cell receptor (beta chain) was sequenced for a study of T cell changes during pregnancy in multiple sclerosis. Trimming removed 1 base at V and 1 base at J, with 13 bases between. Per germline, CDR1 SGHDN and CDR2 FVKESK. The CDR3 consists of 17 residues. Assay used: immunoSEQ multiplex PCR; TCRdb lists only in-frame clones, some missing. The sample carries fewer than 150,000 clones, roughly 95% recorded once. Here the sequenced sample was peripheral blood, taken after pregnancy. The genes are TRBV14 and TRBJ1-4; D is perhaps TRBD1 (6 bases). This receptor was taken from a female donor with multiple sclerosis, enrolled in a pregnancy study. CDR3 sequence: CASSQGWGLGTNEKLFF. The CDR3 DNA sequence: TGTGCCAGCAGCCAAGGATGGGGGCTTGGAACTAATGAAAAACTGTTTTTT.